This T cell receptor beta chain emerged from a study of breast tumors, draining lymph nodes, adjacent tissues. Study-level results: Data fit most tumor T cells coming from lymph node, expanding in tumor. Tumor T cell lymph node origin was a supported hypothesis, not proven. Tumors had less TCR diversity than lymph nodes, more than nontumor tissue.

Each CDR3 protein gets one entry after TCRdb re-called the multiplex PCR reads with MiXCR. The table lists 180,000 or so distinct CDR3 sequences, more than 25% of them singletons. This clonotype was counted many times. What it recognizes is unknown. Breast cancer patients provided tissue from their axillary draining lymph nodes. Sequencing input: axillary lymph node tissue. The clonotype was recovered from a female donor with breast cancer. Some clones in this sample may be carry-over from other donors' samples.

The CDR3 here is CASSLHLGATDTQYF. The CDR3 nucleotides are TGTGCCAGCAGCTTACACCTCGGCGCCACAGATACGCAGTATTTT. V is TRBV7-3 and J is TRBJ2-3; D is unclear. Germline CDR1 and CDR2: SGHTA and FQGTGA. Trimming pared 2 bases from V and 2 bases from J, leaving 11 bases between. This CDR3 has 15 residues.